What follows describes a single TCR beta chain. This may arise from a read error, as a much more abundant clone is one base away. The sample is drawn from a study of blood T cell repertoires in COVID-19. Overall study: Samples came from the United States, Italy and Spain, spanning acute and convalescent COVID-19. Sources were T cells, B-cell-depleted T cells, or PBMCs; the material itself was cDNA or gDNA.

With 5 bases clipped from V and 2 bases from J, the junction kept 2 bases outside the gene matches. This CDR3 region has 13 residues. CDR1 and CDR2 (germline): SGHVS, FQNEAQ. In the original processing: Estimates of nucleated cell counts were drawn from the amplification of reference gene primers. The protocol was immunoSEQ multiplex PCR, while the TCRdb copy is restricted to in-frame clones and leaves out a portion. V, J and clone size are taken as reported in that table, and D and trimming were inferred from the DNA itself. The sample records fewer than 350,000 clones, approximately 88% being singletons.

This TCR was sampled from a young woman with COVID-19, enrolled during active disease. What was sequenced was peripheral blood. The chain recombines TRBV7-8 with TRBJ1-2; 7 nucleotides agree with TRBD1. CDR3 sequence (DNA): TGTGCCAGCAGCCGACAGGGAAACTATGGCTACACCTTC. The encoded protein is CASSRQGNYGYTF.